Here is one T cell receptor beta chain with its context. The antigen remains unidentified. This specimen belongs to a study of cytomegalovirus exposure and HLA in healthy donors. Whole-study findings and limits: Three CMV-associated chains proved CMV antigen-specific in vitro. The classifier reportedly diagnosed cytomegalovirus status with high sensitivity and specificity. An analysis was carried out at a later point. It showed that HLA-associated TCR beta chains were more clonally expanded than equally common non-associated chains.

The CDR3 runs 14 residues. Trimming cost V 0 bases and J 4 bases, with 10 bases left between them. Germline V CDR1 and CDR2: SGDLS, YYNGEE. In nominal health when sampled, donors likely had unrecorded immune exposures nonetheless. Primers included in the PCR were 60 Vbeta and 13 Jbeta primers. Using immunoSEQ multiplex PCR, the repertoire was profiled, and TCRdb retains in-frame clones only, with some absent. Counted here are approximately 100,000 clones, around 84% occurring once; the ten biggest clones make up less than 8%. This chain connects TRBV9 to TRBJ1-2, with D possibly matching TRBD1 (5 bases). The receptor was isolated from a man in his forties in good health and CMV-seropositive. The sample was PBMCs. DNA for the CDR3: TGTGCCAGCAGCGTAGAGGGGATGGGCTATGGCTACACCTTC. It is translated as CASSVEGMGYGYTF.